This T cell receptor (beta chain) was recovered during a study of glioma-infiltrating T cells after dendritic cell vaccination. Study as a whole: Patients received autologous tumor lysate-pulsed dendritic cell vaccination between the early 2000s and the early 2010s. Dendritic cell vaccine was injected intradermally three times, biweekly.

This CDR3 is built from 15 residues. V lost 3 bases and J lost 0, with 9 bases in between. Germline CDR1 SEHNR, CDR2 FQNEAQ (reference sequence). None of the glioblastoma patients had an isocitrate dehydrogenase mutation. Sequencing used immunoSEQ multiplex PCR; TCRdb keeps in-frame clones, though not all of them. The sample lists approximately 100,000 clones; around three quarters were seen once. This receptor was taken from a human donor with glioblastoma. This specimen consisted of blood, obtained before dendritic cell vaccination. This chain joins TRBV7-9 and TRBJ1-3; no clear D. CDR3 sequence: CASSFQSFSGNTIYF. The CDR3 coding sequence is TGTGCCAGCAGCTTTCAGTCCTTCTCTGGAAACACCATATATTTT.